This T cell receptor beta chain was found in a study of T cells in Graves' hyperthyroidism and ophthalmopathy. Findings and caveats of the study: The blood repertoire included most of the expanded thyroid clonotypes above 0.001.

Researchers amplified the TCR beta CDR3 regions from RNA transcripts. TCR CDR3 regions were first amplified by RT-PCR with HTBI primers. A single record per CDR3 protein comes from TCRdb applying MiXCR to the multiplex PCR reads. The table lists a few hundred thousand distinct CDR3 sequences, about a sixth of them singletons. The ends lost 2 bases at V and 6 bases at J; junction bases unmatched: 3. The CDR3 contains 14 residues. Germline V gives CDR1 SEHNR, CDR2 FQNEAQ (reference sequence). This clonotype was seen many times. Antigen unknown. Patients aged 18 to 65 had newly diagnosed hyperthyroidism that had lasted under 2 months. Patients with uncontrolled infections, other autoimmune diseases, pregnancy or lactation were excluded.

V usage is TRBV7-9 and J usage is TRBJ2-1, with 8 bases fitting TRBD2. This clonotype was sampled from a woman aged 25 to 39 with Graves' hyperthyroidism. The sample was blood. The CDR3 nucleotides are TGTGCCAGCAGCTTAAACGGGAGGGCCAATGAGCAGTTCTTC. Translation: CASSLNGRANEQFF.